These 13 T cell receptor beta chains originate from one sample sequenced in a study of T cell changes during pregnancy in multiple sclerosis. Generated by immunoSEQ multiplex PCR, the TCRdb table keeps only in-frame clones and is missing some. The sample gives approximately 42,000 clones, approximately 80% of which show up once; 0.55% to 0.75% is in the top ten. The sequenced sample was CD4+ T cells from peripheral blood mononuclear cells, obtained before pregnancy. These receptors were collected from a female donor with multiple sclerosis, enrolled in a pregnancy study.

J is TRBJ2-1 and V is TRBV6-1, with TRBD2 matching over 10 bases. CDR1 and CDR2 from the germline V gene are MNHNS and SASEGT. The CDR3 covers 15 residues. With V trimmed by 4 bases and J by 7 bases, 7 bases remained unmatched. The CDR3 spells CASSAPGLALNEQFF. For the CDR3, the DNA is TGTGCCAGCAGTGCACCGGGACTAGCGTTGAATGAGCAGTTCTTC.

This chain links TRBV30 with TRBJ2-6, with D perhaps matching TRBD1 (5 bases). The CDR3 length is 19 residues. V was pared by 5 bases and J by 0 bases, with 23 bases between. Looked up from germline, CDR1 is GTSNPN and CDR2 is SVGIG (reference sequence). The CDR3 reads CAWAVYRQTAYSGANVLTF. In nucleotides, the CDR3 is TGTGCCTGGGCAGTCTACCGACAGACCGCTTACTCTGGGGCCAACGTCCTGACTTTC.

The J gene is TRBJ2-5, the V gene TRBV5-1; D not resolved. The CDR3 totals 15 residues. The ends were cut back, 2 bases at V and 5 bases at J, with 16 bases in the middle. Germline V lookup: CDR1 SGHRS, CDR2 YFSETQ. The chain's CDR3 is CASSFLPGPQETQYF. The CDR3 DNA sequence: TGCGCCAGCAGCTTCTTGCCAGGCCCTCAGGAGACCCAGTACTTC.

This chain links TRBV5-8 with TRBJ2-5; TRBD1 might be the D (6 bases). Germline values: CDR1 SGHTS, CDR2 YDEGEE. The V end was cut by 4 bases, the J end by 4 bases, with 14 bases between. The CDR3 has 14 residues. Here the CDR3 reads CASSDGQNLETQYF. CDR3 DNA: TGTGCCAGCAGCGACGGACAGAACCTAGAGACCCAGTACTTC.

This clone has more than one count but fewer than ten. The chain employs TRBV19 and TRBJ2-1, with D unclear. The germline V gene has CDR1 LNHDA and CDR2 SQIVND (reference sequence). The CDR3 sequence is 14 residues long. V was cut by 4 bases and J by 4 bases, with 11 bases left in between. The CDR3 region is CASSTTQDYNEQFF. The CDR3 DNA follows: TGTGCCAGTAGTACCACTCAGGATTACAATGAGCAGTTCTTC.

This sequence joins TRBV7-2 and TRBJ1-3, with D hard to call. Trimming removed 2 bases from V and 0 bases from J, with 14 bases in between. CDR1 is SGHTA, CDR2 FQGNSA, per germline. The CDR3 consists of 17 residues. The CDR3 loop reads CASSLQDFPSSGNTIYF. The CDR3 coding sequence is TGTGCCAGCAGCTTACAGGACTTCCCGAGCTCTGGAAACACCATATATTTT.

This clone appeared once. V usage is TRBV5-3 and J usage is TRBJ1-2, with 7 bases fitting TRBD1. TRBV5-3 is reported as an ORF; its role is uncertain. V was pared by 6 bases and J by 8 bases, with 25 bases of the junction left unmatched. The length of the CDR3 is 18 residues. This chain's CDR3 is CARTKGGDRDVANRGYTF. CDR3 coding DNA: TGTGCCAGAACCAAGGGGGGCGACAGGGACGTTGCGAACCGGGGCTACACCTTC.

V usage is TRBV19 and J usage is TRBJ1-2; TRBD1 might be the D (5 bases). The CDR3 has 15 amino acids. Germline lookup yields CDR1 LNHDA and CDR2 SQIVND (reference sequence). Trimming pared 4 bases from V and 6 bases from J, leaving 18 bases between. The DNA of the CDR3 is TGTGCCAGTAGTACCTTGGGACTCCTTCGGGATGGCTACACCTTC. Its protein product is CASSTLGLLRDGYTF.

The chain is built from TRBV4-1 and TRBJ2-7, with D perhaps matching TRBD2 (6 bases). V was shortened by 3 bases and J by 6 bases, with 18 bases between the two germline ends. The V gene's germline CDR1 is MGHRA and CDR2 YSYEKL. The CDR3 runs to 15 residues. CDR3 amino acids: CASSHLSSFGGEQYF. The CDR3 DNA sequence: TGCGCCAGCAGCCACCTTAGTTCGTTCGGGGGCGAGCAGTACTTC.

CDR3 sequence: CASSIGAWSYEQYF. The CDR3 nucleotides read TGTGCCAGTAGTATTGGTGCGTGGTCCTACGAGCAGTACTTC. The chain employs TRBV19 and TRBJ2-7, with D hard to call. V was clipped by 3 bases and J by 1 base, with 10 bases between them. CDR1 is LNHDA, CDR2 SQIVND, per germline (reference sequence). This CDR3 comprises 14 residues.

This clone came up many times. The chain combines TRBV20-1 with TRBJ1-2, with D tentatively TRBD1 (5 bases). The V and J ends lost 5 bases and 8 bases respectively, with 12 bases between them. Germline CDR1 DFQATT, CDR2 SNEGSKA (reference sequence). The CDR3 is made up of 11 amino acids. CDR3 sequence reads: CSAQQAHGYTF. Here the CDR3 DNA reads TGCAGTGCTCAACAGGCGCACGGCTACACCTTC.

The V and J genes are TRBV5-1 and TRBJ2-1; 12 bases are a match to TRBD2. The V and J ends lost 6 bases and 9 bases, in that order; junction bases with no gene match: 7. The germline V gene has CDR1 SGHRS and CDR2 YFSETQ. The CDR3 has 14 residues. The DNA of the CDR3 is TGCGCCAGCACCCCGACTAGCGGGAGTTGTGAGCAGTTCTTC. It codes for CASTPTSGSCEQFF.

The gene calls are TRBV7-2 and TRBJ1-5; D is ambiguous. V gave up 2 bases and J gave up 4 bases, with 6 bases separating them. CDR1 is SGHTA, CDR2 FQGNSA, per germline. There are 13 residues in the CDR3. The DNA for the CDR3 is TGTGCCAGCAGCTTATTAGTGAATCAGCCCCAGCATTTT. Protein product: CASSLLVNQPQHF.